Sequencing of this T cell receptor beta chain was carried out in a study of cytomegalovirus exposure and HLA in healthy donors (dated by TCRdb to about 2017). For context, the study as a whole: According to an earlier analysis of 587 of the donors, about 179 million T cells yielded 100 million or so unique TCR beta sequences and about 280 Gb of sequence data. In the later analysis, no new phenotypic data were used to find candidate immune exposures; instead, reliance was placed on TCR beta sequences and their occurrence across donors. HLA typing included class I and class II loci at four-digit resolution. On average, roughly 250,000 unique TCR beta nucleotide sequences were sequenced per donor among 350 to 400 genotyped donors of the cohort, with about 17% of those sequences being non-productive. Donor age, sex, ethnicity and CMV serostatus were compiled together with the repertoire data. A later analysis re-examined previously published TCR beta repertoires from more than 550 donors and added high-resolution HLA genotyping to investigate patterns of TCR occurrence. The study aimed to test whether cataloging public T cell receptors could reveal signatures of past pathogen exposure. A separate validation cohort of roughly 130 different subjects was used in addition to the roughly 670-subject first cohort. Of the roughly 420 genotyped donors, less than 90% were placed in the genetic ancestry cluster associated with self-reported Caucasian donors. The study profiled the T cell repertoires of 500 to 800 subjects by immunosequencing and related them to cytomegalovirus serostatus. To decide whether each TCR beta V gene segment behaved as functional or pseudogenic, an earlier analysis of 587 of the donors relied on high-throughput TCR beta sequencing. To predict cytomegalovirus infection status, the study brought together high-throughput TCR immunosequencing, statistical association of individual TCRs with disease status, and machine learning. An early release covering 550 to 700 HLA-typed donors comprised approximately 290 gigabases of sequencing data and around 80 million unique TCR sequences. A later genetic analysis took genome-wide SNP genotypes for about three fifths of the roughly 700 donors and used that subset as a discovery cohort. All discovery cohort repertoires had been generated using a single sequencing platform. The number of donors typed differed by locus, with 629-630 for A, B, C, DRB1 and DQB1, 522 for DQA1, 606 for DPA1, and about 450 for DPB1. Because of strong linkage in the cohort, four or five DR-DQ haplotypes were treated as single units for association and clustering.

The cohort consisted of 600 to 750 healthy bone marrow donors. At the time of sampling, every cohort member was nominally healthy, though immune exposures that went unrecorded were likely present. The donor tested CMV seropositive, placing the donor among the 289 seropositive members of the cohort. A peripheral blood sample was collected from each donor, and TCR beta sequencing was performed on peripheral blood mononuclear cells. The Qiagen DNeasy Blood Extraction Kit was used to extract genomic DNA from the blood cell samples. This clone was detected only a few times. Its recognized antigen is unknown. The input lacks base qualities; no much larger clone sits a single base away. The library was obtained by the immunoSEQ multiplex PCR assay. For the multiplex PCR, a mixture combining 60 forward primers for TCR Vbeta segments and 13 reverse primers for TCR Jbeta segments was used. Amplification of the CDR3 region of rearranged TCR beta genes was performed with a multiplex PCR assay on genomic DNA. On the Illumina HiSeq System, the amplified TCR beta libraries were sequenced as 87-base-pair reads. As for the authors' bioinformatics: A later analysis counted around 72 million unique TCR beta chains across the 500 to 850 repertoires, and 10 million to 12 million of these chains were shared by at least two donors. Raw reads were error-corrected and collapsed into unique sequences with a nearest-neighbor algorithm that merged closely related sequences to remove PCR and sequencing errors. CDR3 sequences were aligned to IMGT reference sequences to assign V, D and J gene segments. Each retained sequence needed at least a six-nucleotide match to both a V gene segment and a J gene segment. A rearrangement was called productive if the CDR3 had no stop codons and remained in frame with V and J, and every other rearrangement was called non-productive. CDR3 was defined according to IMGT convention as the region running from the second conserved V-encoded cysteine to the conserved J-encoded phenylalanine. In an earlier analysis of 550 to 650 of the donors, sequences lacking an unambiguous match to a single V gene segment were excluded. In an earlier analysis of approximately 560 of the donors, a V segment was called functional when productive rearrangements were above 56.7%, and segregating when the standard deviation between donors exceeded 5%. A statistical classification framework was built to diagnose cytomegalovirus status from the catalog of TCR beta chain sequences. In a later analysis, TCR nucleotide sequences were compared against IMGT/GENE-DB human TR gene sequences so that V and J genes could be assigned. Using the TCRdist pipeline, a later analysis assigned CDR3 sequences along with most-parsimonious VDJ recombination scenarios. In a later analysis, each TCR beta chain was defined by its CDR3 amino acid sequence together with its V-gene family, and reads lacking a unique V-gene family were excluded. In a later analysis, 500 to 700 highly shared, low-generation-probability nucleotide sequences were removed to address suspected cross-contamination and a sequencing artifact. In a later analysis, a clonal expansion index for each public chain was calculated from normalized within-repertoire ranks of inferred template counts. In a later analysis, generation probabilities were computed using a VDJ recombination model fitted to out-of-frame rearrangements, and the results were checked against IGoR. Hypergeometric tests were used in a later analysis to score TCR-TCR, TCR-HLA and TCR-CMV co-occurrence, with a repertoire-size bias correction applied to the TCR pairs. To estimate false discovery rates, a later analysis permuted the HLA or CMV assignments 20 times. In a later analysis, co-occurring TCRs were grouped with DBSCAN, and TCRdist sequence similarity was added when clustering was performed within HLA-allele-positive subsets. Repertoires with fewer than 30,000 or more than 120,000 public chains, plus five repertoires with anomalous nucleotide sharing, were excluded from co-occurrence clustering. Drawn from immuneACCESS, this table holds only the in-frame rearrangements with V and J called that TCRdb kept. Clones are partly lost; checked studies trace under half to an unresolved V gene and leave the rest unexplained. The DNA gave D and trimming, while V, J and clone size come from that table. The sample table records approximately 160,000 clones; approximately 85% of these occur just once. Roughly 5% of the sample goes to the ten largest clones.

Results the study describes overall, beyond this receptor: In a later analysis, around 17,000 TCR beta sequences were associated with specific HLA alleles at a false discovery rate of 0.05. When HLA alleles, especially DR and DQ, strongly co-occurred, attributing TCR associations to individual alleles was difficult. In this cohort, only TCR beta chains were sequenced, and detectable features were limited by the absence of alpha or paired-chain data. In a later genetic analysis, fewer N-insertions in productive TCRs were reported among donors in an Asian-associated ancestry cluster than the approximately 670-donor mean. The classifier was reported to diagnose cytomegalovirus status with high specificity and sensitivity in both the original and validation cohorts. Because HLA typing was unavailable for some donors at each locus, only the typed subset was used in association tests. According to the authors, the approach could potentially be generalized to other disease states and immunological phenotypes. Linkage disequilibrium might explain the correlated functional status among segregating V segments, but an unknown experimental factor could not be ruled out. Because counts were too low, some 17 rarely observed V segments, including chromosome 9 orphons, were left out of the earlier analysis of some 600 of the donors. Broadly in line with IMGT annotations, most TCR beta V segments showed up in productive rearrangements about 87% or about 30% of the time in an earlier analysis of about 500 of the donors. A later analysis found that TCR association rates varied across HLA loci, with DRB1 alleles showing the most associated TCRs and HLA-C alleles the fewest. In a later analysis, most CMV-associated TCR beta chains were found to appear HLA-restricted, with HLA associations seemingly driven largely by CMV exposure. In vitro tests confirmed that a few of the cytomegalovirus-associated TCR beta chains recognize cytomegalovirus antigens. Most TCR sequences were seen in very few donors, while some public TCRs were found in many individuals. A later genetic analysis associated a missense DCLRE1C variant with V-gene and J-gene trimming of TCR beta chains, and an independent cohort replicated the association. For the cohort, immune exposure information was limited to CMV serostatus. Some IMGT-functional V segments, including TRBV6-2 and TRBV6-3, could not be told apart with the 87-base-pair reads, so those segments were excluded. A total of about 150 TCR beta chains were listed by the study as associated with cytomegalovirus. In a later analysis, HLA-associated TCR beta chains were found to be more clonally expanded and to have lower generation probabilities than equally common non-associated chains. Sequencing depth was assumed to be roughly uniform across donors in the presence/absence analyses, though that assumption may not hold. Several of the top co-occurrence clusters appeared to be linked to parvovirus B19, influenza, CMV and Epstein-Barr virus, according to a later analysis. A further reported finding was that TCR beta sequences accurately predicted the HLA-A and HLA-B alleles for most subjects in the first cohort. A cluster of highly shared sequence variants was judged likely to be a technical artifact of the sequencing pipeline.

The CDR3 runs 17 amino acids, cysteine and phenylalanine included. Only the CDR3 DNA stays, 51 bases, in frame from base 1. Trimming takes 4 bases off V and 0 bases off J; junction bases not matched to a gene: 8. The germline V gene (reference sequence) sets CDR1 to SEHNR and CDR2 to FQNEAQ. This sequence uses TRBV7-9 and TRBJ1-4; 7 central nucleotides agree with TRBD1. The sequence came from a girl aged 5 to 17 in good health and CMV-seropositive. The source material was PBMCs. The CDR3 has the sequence CASSWGDRSATNEKLFF. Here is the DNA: TGTGCCAGCAGCTGGGGGGACAGAAGCGCAACTAATGAAAAACTGTTTTTT.